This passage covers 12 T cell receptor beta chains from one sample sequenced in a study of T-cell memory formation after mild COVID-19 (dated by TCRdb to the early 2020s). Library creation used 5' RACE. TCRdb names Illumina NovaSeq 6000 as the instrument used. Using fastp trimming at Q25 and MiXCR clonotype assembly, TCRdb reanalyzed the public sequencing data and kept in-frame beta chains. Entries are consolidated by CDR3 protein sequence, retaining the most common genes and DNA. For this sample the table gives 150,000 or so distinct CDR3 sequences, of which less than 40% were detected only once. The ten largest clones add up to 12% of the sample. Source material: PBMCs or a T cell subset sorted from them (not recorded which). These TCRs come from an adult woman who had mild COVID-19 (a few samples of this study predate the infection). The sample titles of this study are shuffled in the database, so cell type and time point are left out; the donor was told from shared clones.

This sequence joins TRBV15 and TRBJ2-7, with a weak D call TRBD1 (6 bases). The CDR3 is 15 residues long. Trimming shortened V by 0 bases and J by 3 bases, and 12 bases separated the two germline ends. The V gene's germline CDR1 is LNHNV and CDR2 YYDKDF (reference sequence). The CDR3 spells CATSRDRGRGYEQYF. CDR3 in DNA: TGTGCCACCAGCAGAGATCGGGGCAGGGGCTACGAGCAGTACTTC. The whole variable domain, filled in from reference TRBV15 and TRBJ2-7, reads DAMVIQNPRYQVTQFGKPVTLSCSQTLNHNVMYWYQQKSSQAPKLLFHYYDKDFNNEADTPDNFQSRRPNTSFCFLDIRSPGLGDTAMYLCATSRDRGRGYEQYFGPGTRLTVT.

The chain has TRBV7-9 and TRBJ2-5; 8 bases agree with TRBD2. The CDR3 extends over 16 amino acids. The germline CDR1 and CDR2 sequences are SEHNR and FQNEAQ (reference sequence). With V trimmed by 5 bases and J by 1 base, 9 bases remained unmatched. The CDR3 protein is CASSPRVAGPQETQYF. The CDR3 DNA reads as TGTGCCAGCAGCCCACGGGTAGCGGGGCCCCAAGAGACCCAGTACTTC.

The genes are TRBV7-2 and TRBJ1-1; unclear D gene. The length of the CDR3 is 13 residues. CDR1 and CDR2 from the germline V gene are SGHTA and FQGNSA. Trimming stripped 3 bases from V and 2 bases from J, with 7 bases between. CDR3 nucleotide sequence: TGTGCCAGCAGCTTGGTGAAAAACACTGAAGCTTTCTTT. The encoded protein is CASSLVKNTEAFF. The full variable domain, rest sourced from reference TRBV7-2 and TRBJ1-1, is GAGVSQSPSNKVTEKGKDVELRCDPISGHTALYWYRQSLGQGLEFLIYFQGNSAPDKSGLPSDRFSAERTGGSVSTLTIQRTQQEDSAVYLCASSLVKNTEAFFGQGTRLTVV.

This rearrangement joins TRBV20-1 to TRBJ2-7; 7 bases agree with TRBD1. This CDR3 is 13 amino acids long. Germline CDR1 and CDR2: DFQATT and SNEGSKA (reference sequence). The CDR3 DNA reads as TGCTGCCCTTGGGACAGAAGCTCCTACGAGCAGTACTTC. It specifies CCPWDRSSYEQYF.

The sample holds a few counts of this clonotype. This chain's CDR3 is CSARDQGQASYNEQFF. For the CDR3, the DNA is TGCAGTGCCCGAGATCAAGGGCAGGCGTCCTACAATGAGCAGTTCTTC. The chain links TRBV20-1 to TRBJ2-1; D ambiguous. With 6 bases removed from V and 1 base from J, the gap between germline ends came to 19 bases. This CDR3 has 16 amino acids. Germline V gene lookup returns CDR1 DFQATT and CDR2 SNEGSKA (reference sequence).

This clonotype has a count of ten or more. Here the CDR3 reads CASRATGITYEQYF. The CDR3 nucleotides read TGTGCCAGTAGAGCCACAGGGATTACCTACGAGCAGTACTTC. The chain combines TRBV28 with TRBJ2-7, with D perhaps matching TRBD1 (6 bases). The CDR3 contains 14 residues. Per germline, CDR1 MDHEN and CDR2 SYDVKM. Between the trimmed V and J ends, which lost 9 bases and 2 bases, there was a span of 17 bases.

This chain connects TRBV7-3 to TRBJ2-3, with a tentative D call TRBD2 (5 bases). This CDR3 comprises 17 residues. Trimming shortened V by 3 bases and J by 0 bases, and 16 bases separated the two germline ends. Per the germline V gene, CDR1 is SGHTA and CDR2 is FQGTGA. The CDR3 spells CASSLGFKGVSTDTQYF. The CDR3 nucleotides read TGTGCCAGCAGCTTGGGGTTTAAGGGAGTTAGCACAGATACGCAGTATTTT.

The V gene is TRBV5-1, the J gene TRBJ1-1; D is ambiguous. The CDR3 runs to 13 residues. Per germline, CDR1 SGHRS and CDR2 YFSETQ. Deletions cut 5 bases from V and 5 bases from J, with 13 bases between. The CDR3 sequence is CASRMTGGTEAFF. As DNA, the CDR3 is TGCGCCAGCAGAATGACGGGCGGGACTGAAGCTTTCTTT.

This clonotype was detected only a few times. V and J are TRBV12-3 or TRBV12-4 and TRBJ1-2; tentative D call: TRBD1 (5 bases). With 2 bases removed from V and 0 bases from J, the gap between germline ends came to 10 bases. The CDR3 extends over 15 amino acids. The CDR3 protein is CASSLIARANYGYTF. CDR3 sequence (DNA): TGTGCCAGCAGTTTAATCGCCAGGGCTAACTATGGCTACACCTTC.

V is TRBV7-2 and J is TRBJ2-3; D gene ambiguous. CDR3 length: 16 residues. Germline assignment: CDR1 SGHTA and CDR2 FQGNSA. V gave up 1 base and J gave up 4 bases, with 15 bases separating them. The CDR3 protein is CASSLDASSLADTQYF. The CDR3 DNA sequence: TGTGCCAGCAGCTTAGATGCGAGTAGCCTCGCAGATACGCAGTATTTT.

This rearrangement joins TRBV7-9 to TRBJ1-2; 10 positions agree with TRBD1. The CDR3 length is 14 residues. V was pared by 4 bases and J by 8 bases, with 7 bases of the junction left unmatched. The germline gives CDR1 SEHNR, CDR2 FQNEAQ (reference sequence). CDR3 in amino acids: CASSSGTGAEGYTF. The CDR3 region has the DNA TGTGCCAGCAGCTCCGGGACAGGGGCGGAGGGCTACACCTTC. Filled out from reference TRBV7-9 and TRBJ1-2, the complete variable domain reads DTGVSQNPRHKITKRGQNVTFRCDPISEHNRLYWYRQTLGQGPEFLTYFQNEAQLEKSRLLSDRFSAERPKGSFSTLEIQRTEQGDSAMYLCASSSGTGAEGYTFGSGTRLTVV.

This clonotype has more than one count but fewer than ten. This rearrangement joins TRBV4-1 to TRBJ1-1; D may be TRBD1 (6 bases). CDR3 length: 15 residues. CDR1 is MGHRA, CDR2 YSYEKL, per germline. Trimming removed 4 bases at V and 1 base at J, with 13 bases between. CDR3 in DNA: TGCGCCAGCAGCCCCGAGGCGGGACAGAACACTGAAGCTTTCTTT. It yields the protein CASSPEAGQNTEAFF.